Sequencing of this T cell receptor (beta chain) was carried out in a study of blood T cells in healthy people across ages. General study points: Possibly confounding the expanded clonotype changes was the fact that donor CMV status was unknown.

Each donor's blood draw was approximately 10 milliliters of peripheral blood. About this clonotype itself: What it binds is unknown.

CDR3 length: 14 residues. Deletions cut 6 bases from V and 3 bases from J, with 17 bases between. CDR1 DFQATT and CDR2 SNEGSKA come from the germline V gene (reference sequence). Then a second PCR, running roughly 6 to 12 cycles, was carried out with a sample-barcoded 5' primer and a J-beta primer mix. MiXCR, applied by TCRdb to the 5' RACE reads, yields one record per CDR3 protein. This table holds 800,000 or so distinct CDR3 sequences, around 25% found once. These data were likewise used in another study, on T cells of mothers and their children. From that report: In unrelated and related pairs, TCR recombination output is shaped in a similar way by thymic selection.

The chain joins TRBV20-1 to TRBJ2-5; tentative D call: TRBD2 (6 bases). The TCR originated in a boy aged 5-17 years in good health. The sequenced sample was blood. CDR3 nucleotides: TGCAGTGCGGAAGAGGGACTCGCAAAAGAGACCCAGTACTTC. Amino acid sequence: CSAEEGLAKETQYF.